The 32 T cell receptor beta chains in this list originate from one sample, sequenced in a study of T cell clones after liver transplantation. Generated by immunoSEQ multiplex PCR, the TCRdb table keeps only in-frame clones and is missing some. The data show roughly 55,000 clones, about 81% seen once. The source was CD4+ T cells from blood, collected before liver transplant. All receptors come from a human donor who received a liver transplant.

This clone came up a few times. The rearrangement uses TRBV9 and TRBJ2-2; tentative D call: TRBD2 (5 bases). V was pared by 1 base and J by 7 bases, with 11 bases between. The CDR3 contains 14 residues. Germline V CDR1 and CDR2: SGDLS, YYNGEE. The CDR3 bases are TGTGCCAGCAGCGTACAGACCGAGGGCGGGGAGCTGTTTTTT. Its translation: CASSVQTEGGELFF. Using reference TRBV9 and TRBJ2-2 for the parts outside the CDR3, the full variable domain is DSGVTQTPKHLITATGQRVTLRCSPRSGDLSVYWYQQSLDQGLQFLIQYYNGEERAKGNILERFSAQQFPDLHSELNLSSLELGDSALYFCASSVQTEGGELFFGEGSRLTVL.

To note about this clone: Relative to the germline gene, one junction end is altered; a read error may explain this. The CDR3 loop is CASSLGGGREVVRF. CDR3 nucleotides: TGTGCCAGCAGCTTAGGGGGGGGCAGGGAGGTCGTTCGCTTC. The chain employs TRBV7-2 and TRBJ2-7; perhaps TRBD2 as D (7 bases). Germline CDR1 and CDR2: SGHTA and FQGNSA. The CDR3 is 14 residues long.

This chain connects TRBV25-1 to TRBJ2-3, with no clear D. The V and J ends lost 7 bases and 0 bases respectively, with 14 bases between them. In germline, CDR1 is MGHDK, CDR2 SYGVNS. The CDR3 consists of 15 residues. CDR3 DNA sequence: TGTGCCAGCAACCCCTCGGCGGCTAGCACAGATACGCAGTATTTT. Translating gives CASNPSAASTDTQYF.

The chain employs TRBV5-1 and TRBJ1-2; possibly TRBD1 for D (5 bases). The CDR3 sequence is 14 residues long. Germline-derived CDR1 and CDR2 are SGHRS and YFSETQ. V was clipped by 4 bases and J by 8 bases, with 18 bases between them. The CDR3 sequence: CASSQLGGYDGYTF. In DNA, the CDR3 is TGCGCCAGCAGCCAGCTGGGGGGGTATGACGGCTACACCTTC.

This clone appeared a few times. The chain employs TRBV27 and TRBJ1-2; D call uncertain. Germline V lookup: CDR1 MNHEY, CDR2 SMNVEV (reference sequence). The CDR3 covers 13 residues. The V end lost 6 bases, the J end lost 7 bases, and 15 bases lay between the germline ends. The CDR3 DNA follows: TGTGCCAGCAGACCGGGTCTAAAGGGTGGCTACACCTTC. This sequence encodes CASRPGLKGGYTF.

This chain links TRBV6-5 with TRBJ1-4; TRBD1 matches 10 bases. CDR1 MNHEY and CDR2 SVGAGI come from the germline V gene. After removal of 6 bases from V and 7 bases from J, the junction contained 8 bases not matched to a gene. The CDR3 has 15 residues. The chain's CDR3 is CASSLTGTGAEKLFF. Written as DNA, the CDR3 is TGTGCCAGCAGCCTGACCGGGACAGGGGCTGAAAAACTGTTTTTT.

The CDR3: CSVEDSGGVETQYF. The CDR3 region has the DNA TGCAGCGTGGAGGATAGCGGGGGAGTCGAGACCCAGTACTTC. This chain connects TRBV29-1 to TRBJ2-5, with 9 bases identical to TRBD2. The J segment lost 5 bases and the V segment lost 6 bases, leaving 10 bases of the junction unmatched. CDR1 and CDR2 from the germline V gene are SQVTM and ANQGSEA. The CDR3 is 14 amino acids.

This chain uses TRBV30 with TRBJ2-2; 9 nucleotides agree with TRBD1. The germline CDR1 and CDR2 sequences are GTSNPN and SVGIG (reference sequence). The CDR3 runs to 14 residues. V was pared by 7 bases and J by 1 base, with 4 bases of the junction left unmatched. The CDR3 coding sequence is TGTGCCTTCCCGGGACAGGGGAACACCGGGGAGCTGTTTTTT. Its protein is CAFPGQGNTGELFF.

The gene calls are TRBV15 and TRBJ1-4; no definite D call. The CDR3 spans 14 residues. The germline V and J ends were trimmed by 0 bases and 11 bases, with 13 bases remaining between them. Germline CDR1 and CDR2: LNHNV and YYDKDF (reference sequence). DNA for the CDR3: TGTGCCACCAGCAGAGAGATTCGGGGAGGGAAACTGTTTTTT. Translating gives CATSREIRGGKLFF.

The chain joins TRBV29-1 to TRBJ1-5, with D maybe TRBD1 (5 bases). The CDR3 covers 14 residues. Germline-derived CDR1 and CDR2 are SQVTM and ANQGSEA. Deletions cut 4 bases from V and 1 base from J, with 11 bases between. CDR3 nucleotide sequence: TGCAGCGTTGCCCAGGGTTTGAGCAATCAGCCCCAGCATTTT. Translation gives CSVAQGLSNQPQHF.

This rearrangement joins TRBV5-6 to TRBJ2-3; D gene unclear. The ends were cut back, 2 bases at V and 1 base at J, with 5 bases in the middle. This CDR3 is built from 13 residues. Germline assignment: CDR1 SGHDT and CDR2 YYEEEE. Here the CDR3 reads CASSFQGTDTQYF. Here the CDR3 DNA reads TGTGCCAGCAGCTTTCAGGGCACAGATACGCAGTATTTT.

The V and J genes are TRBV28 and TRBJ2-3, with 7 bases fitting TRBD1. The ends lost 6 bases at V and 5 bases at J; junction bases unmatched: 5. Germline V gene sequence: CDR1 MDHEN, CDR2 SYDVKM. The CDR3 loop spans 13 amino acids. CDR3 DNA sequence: TGTGCCAGCAGGTCGACAGGGCGAGATACGCAGTATTTT. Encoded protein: CASRSTGRDTQYF.

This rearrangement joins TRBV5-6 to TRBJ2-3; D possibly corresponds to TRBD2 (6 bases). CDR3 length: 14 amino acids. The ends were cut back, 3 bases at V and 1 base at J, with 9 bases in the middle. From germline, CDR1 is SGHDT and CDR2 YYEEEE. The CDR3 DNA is TGTGCCAGCAGCTCGGGACTTCGCACAGATACGCAGTATTTT. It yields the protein CASSSGLRTDTQYF.

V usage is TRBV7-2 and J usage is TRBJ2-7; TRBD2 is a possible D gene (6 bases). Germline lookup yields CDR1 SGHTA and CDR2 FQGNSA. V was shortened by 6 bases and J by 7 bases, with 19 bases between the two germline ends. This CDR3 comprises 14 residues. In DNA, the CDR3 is TGTGCCAGCAGACCGGGAGACCTTCCTGGGGAGCAGTACTTC. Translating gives CASRPGDLPGEQYF. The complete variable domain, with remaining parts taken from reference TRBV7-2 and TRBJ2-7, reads GAGVSQSPSNKVTEKGKDVELRCDPISGHTALYWYRQSLGQGLEFLIYFQGNSAPDKSGLPSDRFSAERTGGSVSTLTIQRTQQEDSAVYLCASRPGDLPGEQYFGPGTRLTVT.

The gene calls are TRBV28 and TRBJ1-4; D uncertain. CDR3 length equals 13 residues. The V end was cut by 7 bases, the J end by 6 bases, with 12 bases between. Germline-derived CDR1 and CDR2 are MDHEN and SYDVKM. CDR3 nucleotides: TGTGCCAGCACCTCGACGAGGGATGAAAAACTGTTTTTT. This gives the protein CASTSTRDEKLFF.

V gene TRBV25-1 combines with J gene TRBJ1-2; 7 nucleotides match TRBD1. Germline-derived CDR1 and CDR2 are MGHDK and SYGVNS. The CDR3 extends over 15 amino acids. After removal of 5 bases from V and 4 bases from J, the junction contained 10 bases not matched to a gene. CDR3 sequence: CASSSQGESIYGYTF. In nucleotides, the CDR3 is TGTGCCAGCAGTTCTCAGGGGGAATCAATCTATGGCTACACCTTC.

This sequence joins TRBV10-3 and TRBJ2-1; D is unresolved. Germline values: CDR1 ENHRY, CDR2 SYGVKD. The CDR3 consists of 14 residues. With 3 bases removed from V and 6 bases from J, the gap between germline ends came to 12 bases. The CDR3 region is CAISEYSSTNEQFF. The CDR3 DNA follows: TGTGCCATCAGTGAATACAGTAGCACCAATGAGCAGTTCTTC.

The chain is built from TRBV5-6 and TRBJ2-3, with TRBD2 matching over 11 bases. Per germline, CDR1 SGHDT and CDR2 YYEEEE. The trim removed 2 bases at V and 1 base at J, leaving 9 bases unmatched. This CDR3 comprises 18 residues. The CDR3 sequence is CASSFEKTLAGGTDTQYF. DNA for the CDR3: TGTGCCAGCAGCTTCGAGAAGACACTAGCGGGGGGCACAGATACGCAGTATTTT.

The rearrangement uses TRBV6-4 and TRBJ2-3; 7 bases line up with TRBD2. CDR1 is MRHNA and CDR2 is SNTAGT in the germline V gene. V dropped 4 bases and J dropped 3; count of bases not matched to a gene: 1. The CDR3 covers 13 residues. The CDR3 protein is CASSAGGTDTQYF. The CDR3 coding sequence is TGTGCCAGCAGTGCGGGGGGAACAGATACGCAGTATTTT.

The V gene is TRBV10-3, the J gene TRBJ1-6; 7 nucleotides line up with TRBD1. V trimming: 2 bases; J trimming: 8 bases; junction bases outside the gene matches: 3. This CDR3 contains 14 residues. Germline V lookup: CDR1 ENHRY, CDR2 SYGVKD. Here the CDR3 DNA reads TGTGCCATCAGTGAGGGCAGGGGGGATTCACCCCTCCACTTT. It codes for CAISEGRGDSPLHF.

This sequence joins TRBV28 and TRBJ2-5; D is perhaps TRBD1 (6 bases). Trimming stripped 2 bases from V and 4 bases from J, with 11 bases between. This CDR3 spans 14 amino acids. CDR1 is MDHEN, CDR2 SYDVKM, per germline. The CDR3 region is CASSLSGGRETQYF. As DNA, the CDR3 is TGTGCCAGCAGTTTAAGTGGGGGCCGAGAGACCCAGTACTTC.

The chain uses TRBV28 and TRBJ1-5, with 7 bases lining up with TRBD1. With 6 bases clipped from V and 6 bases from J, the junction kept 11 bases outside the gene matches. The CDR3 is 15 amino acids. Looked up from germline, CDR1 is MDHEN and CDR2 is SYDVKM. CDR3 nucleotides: TGTGCCAGCAGCACGACAGGGACGGCCGGTCAGCCCCAGCATTTT. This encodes CASSTTGTAGQPQHF.

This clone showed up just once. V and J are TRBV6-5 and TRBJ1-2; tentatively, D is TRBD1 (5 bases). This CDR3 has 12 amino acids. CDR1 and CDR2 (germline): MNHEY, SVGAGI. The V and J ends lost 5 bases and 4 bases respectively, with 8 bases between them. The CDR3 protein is CASSPGAYGYTF. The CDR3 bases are TGTGCCAGCAGTCCCGGGGCCTATGGCTACACCTTC.

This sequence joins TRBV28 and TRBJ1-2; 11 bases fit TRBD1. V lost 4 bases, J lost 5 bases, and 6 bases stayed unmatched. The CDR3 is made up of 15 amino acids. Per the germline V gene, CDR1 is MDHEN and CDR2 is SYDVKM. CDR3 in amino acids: CASSSTGTGGYGYTF. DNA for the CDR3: TGTGCCAGCAGTTCAACCGGGACAGGGGGGTATGGCTACACCTTC.

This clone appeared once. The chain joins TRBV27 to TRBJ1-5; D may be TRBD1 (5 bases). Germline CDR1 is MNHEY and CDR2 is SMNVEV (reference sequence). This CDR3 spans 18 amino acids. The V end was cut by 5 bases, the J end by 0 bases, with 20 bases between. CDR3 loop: CASSPTGAVHISNQPQHF. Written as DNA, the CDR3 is TGTGCCAGCAGTCCCACCGGGGCCGTTCACATTAGCAATCAGCCCCAGCATTTT.

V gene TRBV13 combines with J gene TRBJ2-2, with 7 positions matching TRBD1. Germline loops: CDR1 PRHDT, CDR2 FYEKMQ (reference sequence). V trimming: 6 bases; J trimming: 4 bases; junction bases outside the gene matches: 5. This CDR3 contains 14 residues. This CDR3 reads CASRAQGVTGELFF. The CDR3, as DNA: TGTGCCAGCAGAGCTCAGGGGGTCACCGGGGAGCTGTTTTTT.

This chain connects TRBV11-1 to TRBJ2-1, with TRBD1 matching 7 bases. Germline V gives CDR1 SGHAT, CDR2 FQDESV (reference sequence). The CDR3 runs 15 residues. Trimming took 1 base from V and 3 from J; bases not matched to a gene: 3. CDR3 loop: CASSLERDSYNEQFF. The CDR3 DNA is TGTGCCAGCAGCTTAGAACGGGACAGCTACAATGAGCAGTTCTTC. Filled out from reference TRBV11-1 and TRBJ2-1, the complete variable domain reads EAEVAQSPRYKITEKSQAVAFWCDPISGHATLYWYRQILGQGPELLVQFQDESVVDDSQLPKDRFSAERLKGVDSTLKIQPAELGDSAMYLCASSLERDSYNEQFFGPGTRLTVL.

The CDR3, as DNA: TGTGCCAGCAGTTTTTCACGATCCTGGGAGACCCAGTACTTC. This sequence encodes CASSFSRSWETQYF. V gene TRBV28 combines with J gene TRBJ2-5; D not resolved. This CDR3 contains 14 residues. Between the trimmed V and J ends, which lost 3 bases and 5 bases, there was a span of 13 bases. The V gene's germline CDR1 is MDHEN and CDR2 SYDVKM. The variable domain in full, completed from reference TRBV28 and TRBJ2-5, reads DVKVTQSSRYLVKRTGEKVFLECVQDMDHENMFWYRQDPGLGLRLIYFSYDVKMKEKGDIPEGYSVSREKKERFSLILESASTNQTSMYLCASSFSRSWETQYFGPGTRLLVL.

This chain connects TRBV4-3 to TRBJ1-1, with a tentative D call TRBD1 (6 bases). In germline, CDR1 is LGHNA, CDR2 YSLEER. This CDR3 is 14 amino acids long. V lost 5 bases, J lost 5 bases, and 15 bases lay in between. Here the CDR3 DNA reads TGCGCCAGCAGCGAGCCGGGGGCCGGGACTGAAGCTTTCTTT. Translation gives CASSEPGAGTEAFF.

The CDR3, as DNA: TGTGCCAGTAGTATAGATCAAAGGGGGAAGGCTTTCTTT. This codes for CASSIDQRGKAFF. The chain carries TRBV19 and TRBJ1-1, with a tentative D call TRBD1 (6 bases). From germline, CDR1 is LNHDA and CDR2 SQIVND (reference sequence). Trimming removed 0 bases at V and 11 bases at J, with 13 bases between. The CDR3 totals 13 residues.

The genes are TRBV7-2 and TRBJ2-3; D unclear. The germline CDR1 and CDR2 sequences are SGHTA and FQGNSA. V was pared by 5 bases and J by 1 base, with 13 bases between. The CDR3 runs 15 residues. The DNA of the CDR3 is TGTGCCAGCAGCCTCACCTCCCTAGGCACAGATACGCAGTATTTT. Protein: CASSLTSLGTDTQYF.

CDR3 bases: TGTGCCAGCAGCCCCGGTGGGGTAAGCTATGGCTACACCTTC. It yields the protein CASSPGGVSYGYTF. V gene TRBV2 combines with J gene TRBJ1-2; D gene uncertain. Germline lookup yields CDR1 SNHLY and CDR2 FYNNEI. The CDR3 totals 14 residues. Trimming took 6 bases from V and 4 from J, leaving 15 bases between them. The full variable domain, its missing parts supplied by reference TRBV2 and TRBJ1-2, is EPEVTQTPSHQVTQMGQEVILRCVPISNHLYFYWYRQILGQKVEFLVSFYNNEISEKSEIFDDQFSVERPDGSNFTLKIRSTKLEDSAMYFCASSPGGVSYGYTFGSGTRLTVV.